This TCR beta chain was documented in a study of OX40 agonist ivuxolimab in advanced cancers. The CDR3 spans 11 residues. Looked up from germline, CDR1 is MGHDK and CDR2 is SYGVNS. V lost 7 bases and J 9 bases, leaving 10 bases between the germline ends. General study results and limits: Relatively little clonal expansion, among the lowest observed, appeared in partial responders at 0.1-3.0 mg/kg.

A remark on this clone: The target antigen is unknown.

Measured with immunoSEQ multiplex PCR; TCRdb has only the in-frame clones, and not every one. The sample lists about 73,000 clones, 90% occurring once. The source is an adult with an advanced solid tumor such as melanoma, head and neck, liver or kidney cancer. The J gene is TRBJ1-5, the V gene TRBV25-1; D gene ambiguous. Sequencing used CD4+ or CD8+ T cells sorted from blood, obtained in a trial of the OX40 agonist ivuxolimab. The CDR3 sequence: CASNRRGPQHF. The CDR3 DNA follows: TGTGCCAGCAACCGGAGAGGGCCCCAGCATTTT.